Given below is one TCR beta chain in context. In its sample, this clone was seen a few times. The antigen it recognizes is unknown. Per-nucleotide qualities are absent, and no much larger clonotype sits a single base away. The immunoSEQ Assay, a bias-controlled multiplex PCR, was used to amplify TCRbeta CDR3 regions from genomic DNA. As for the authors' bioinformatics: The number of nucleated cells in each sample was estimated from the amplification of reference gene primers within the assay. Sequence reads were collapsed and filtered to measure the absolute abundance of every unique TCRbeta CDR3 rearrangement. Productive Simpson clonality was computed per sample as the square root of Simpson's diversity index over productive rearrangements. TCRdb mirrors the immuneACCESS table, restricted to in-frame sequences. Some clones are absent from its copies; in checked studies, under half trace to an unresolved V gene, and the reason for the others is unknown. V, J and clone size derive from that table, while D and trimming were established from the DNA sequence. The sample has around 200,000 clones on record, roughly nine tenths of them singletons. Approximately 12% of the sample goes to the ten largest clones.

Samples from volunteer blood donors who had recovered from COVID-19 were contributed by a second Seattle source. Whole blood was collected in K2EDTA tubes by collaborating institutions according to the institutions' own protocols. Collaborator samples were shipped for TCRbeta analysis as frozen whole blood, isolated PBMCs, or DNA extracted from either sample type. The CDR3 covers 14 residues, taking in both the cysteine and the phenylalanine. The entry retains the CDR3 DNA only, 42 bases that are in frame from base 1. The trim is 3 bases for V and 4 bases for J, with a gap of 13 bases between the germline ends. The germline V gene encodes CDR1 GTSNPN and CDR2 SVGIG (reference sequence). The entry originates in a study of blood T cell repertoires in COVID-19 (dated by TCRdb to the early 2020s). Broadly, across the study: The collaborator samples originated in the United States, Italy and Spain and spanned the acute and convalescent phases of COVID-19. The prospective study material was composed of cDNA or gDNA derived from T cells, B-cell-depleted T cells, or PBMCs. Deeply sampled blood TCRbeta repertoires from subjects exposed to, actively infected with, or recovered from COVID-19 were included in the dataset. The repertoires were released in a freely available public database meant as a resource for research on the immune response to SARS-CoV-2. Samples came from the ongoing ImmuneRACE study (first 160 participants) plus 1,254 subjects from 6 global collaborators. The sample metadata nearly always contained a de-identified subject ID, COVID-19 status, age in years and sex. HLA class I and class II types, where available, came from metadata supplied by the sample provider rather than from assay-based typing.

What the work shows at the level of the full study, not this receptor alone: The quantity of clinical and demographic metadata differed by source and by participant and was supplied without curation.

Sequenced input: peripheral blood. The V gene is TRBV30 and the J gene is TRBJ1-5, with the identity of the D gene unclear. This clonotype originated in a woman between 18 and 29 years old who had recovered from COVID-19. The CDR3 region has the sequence CAWSGSQKNQPQHF. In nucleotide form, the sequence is TGTGCCTGGAGCGGTTCGCAAAAAAATCAGCCCCAGCATTTT.